The clone carrying this T cell receptor beta chain turned up a few times. V lost 2 bases, J lost 8 bases, and 6 bases stayed unmatched. Germline V gene data show CDR1 as MNHEY and CDR2 as SVGEGT. This CDR3 is 14 amino acids long. A second PCR, run for roughly 7 to 11 cycles, used a sample-barcoded 5' primer plus a J-beta primer mix. The template-switch adaptor was a 5' adaptor with 12 random nucleotides. It tagged each cDNA molecule. Researchers report that each sample yielded at least 2.5 million CDR3-containing paired-end reads. A single record per CDR3 protein comes from TCRdb applying MiXCR to the 5' RACE reads. The table has around 2 million distinct CDR3 sequences, 30% to 40% seen once. This sample stems from a study of blood T cells in healthy people across ages. Study-wide context: Template switching retrieved approximately one barcoded beta molecule for each two T cells.

Healthy Caucasian individuals from Russia aged about 6 to 100 served as donors. The TCR was taken from a human donor in good health. The chain has TRBV6-2 or TRBV6-3 and TRBJ1-2; 9 bases fit TRBD1. Sequencing was performed on blood. CDR3 coding DNA: TGTGCCAGCAGTTACGTGGACAGGGGCGGCGGCTACACCTTC. Its protein product is CASSYVDRGGGYTF.